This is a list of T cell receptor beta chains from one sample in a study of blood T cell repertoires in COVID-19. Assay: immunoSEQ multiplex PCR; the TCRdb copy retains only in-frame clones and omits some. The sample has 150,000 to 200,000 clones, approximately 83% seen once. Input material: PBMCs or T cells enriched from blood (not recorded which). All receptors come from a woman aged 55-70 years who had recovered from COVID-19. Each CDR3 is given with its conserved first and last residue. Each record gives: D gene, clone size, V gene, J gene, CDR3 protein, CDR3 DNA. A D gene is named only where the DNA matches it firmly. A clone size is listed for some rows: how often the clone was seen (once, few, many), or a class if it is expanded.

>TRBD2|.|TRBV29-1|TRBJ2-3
CSVRRLAGGTDTQYF
TGCAGCGTTCGTCGACTAGCGGGAGGGACAGATACGCAGTATTTT
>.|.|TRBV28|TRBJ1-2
CASRMDGGISYGYTF
TGTGCCAGCAGGATGGACGGGGGAATTAGCTATGGCTACACCTTC
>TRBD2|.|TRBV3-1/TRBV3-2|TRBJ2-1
CASSQTSGSPYNEQFF
TGTGCCAGCAGCCAGACTAGCGGGAGTCCGTACAATGAGCAGTTCTTC
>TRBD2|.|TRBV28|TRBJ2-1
CASTQGLAGDNEQFF
TGTGCCAGCACCCAGGGACTAGCGGGGGACAATGAGCAGTTCTTC
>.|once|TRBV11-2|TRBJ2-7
CASSLRGGDPYEQYF
TGTGCCAGCAGCTTAAGAGGAGGGGACCCCTACGAGCAGTACTTC
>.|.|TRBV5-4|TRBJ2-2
CASSPAGGRANTGELFF
TGTGCCAGCAGCCCCGCCGGCGGCAGGGCGAACACCGGGGAGCTGTTTTTT
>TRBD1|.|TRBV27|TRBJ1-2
CASSLEGATDGYTF
TGTGCCAGCAGTTTAGAGGGGGCTACCGATGGCTACACCTTC
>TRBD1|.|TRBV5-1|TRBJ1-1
CASSGQGGNTEAFF
TGCGCCAGCAGCGGACAGGGGGGGAACACTGAAGCTTTCTTT
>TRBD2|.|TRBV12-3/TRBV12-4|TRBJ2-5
CASSPAGGETQYF
TGTGCCAGCAGCCCAGCGGGGGGAGAGACCCAGTACTTC
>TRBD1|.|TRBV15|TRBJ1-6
CAARGTGNSPLHF
TGTGCCGCAAGGGGGACAGGCAATTCACCCCTCCACTTT
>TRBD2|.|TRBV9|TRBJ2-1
CASSQTSASNEQFF
TGTGCCAGCAGCCAGACTAGCGCTTCCAATGAGCAGTTCTTC
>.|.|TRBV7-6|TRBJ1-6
CASSLAQGTNSPLHF
TGTGCCAGCAGCTTAGCACAGGGAACGAATTCACCCCTCCACTTT
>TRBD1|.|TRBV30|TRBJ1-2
CAWSVRQGTGYTF
TGTGCCTGGAGTGTACGACAGGGGACGGGCTACACCTTC
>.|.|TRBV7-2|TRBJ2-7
CASSLAGAEPYEQYF
TGTGCCAGCAGCTTAGCTGGCGCGGAGCCCTACGAGCAGTACTTC
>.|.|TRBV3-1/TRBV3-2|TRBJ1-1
CASSLRQNTEAFF
TGTGCCAGCAGCTTGAGACAGAATACTGAAGCTTTCTTT
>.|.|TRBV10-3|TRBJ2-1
CAISEFDEQFF
TGTGCCATCAGTGAGTTCGATGAGCAGTTCTTC
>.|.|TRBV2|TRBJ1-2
CASSWRQGYTF
TGTGCCAGCAGTTGGCGACAGGGCTACACCTTC
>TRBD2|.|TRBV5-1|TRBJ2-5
CASSFAGTSVQETQYF
TGCGCCAGCAGCTTCGCCGGGACTAGCGTTCAAGAGACCCAGTACTTC
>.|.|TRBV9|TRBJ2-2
CASSVAGRRSTGELFF
TGTGCCAGCAGCGTAGCTGGGAGGCGATCCACCGGGGAGCTGTTTTTT
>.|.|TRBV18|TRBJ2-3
CASSPLTADTQYF
TGTGCCAGCTCACCTCTGACAGCAGATACGCAGTATTTT
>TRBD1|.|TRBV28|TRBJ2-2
CASRTGGTGELFF
TGTGCCAGCAGGACAGGGGGGACCGGGGAGCTGTTTTTT
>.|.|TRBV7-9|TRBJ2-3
CASSLGARTDTQYF
TGTGCCAGCAGCTTAGGCGCTCGCACAGATACGCAGTATTTT
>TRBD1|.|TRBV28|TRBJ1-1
CASSSGQGSKAFF
TGTGCCAGCAGCTCCGGACAGGGTTCGAAAGCTTTCTTT
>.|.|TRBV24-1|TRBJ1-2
CATSDGRGGYTF
TGTGCCACCAGTGATGGCAGGGGTGGCTACACCTTC
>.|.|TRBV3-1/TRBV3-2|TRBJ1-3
CASSQGGQISGNTIYF
TGTGCCAGCAGCCAAGGGGGCCAGATCTCTGGAAACACCATATATTTT
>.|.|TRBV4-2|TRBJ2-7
CASSREMGGSYEQYF
TGTGCCAGCAGCCGTGAAATGGGGGGTTCCTACGAGCAGTACTTC
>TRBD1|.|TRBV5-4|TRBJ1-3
CASSLQGATSGNTIYF
TGTGCCAGCAGCTTACAGGGGGCAACTTCTGGAAACACCATATATTTT
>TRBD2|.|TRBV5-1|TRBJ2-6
CASSWPSGGLSSGANVLTF
TGCGCCAGCAGCTGGCCTAGCGGGGGGCTTAGCTCTGGGGCCAACGTCCTGACTTTC
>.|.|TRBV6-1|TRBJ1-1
CASSEGFGATNTEAFF
TGTGCCAGCAGTGAAGGATTTGGGGCCACGAACACTGAAGCTTTCTTT
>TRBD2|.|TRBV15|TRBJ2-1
CATSKLQSSGSVDEQFF
TGTGCCACCAGCAAATTGCAATCTAGCGGGAGTGTTGACGAGCAGTTCTTC
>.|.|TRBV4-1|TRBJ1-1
CASSLRAMNTEAFF
TGCGCCAGCAGCCTCAGGGCTATGAACACTGAAGCTTTCTTT
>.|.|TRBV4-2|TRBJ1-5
CASSQQSGGDQPQHF
TGTGCCAGCAGCCAACAGTCGGGAGGAGACCAGCCCCAGCATTTT
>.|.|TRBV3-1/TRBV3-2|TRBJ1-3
CASSLNFGTIYF
TGTGCCAGCAGCCTAAATTTCGGCACCATATATTTT
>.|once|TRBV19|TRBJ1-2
CASRGSGRIYRYTF
TGTGCCAGCCGGGGTAGCGGCCGAATCTATCGCTACACCTTC
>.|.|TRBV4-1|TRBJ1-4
CASSQEGGVYEKLFF
TGCGCCAGCAGCCAAGAGGGGGGGGTGTATGAAAAACTGTTTTTT
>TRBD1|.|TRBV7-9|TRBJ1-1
CASSLGTGLWMNTEAFF
TGTGCCAGCAGCTTAGGGACAGGGCTTTGGATGAACACTGAAGCTTTCTTT
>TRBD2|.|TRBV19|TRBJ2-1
CASSTSGYNEQFF
TGTGCCAGTAGTACTAGCGGTTACAATGAGCAGTTCTTC
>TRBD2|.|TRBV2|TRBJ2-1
CASSSSGSSNEQFF
TGTGCCAGCAGTAGTAGCGGGAGTTCCAATGAGCAGTTCTTC
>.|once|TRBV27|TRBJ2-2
CASSLAAGTNTGELFF
TGTGCCAGCAGTTTGGCGGCGGGGACGAACACCGGGGAGCTGTTTTTT
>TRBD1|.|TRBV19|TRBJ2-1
CASSRQGAANNEQFF
TGTGCCAGTAGTCGTCAGGGGGCAGCGAACAATGAGCAGTTCTTC
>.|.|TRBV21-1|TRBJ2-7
CASSKGLSGRPYEQYF
TGTGCCAGCAGCAAAGGGTTGTCAGGCCGGCCCTACGAGCAGTACTTC
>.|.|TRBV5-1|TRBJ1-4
CASSLGTGGFIEKLFF
TGCGCCAGCAGCTTGGGGACCGGGGGGTTTATTGAAAAACTGTTTTTT